This entry is about one T cell receptor beta chain. Its antigen remains unknown. This sample is drawn from a study of cytomegalovirus exposure and HLA in healthy donors. Study-level points and caveats: Certain indistinguishable V segments, among them TRBV6-2 and TRBV6-3, were excluded. Later analysis showed TCR association rates varying by HLA locus, highest for DRB1 and lowest for HLA-C. Earlier analysis found most TCR beta V segments productive about 90% or about 30% of the time.

Donors in the study were healthy people who gave bone marrow. Vbeta (60) and Jbeta (13) primers were used in the PCR. TCRdb's table, derived via immunoSEQ multiplex PCR, lists solely in-frame clones and lacks some. The table lists 85,000 to 130,000 clones, roughly 84% of them singletons, with 1.2% in the top ten. Germline loops: CDR1 MGHDK, CDR2 SYGVNS. The V gene end was trimmed by 1 base and the J gene end by 1 base; junction bases not matched to a gene: 3. The CDR3 loop spans 15 amino acids. The clonotype was recovered from a woman aged 18 to 35 in good health and CMV-seronegative. The rearrangement joins TRBV25-1 to TRBJ1-1; 7 positions agree with TRBD1. The sample taken for sequencing was PBMCs. The CDR3 sequence is CASSESGQANTEAFF. CDR3 bases: TGTGCCAGCAGTGAATCTGGACAGGCGAACACTGAAGCTTTCTTT.